What follows are 20 T cell receptor beta chains derived from one specimen sequenced in a study of response to subunit inactivated influenza vaccine. TCRdb passed the RT-PCR reads through MiXCR, listing each CDR3 protein once. The data contain roughly 500,000 distinct CDR3 sequences, around 25% of them singletons. The input for sequencing was CD4+ T cells sorted from PBMCs, taken more than 4 days after vaccination. All receptors come from a man aged 50-60 years who received an inactivated influenza vaccine.

This clonotype was seen a handful of times. The chain has TRBV7-2 and TRBJ2-3; D is uncertain. The CDR3 sequence is 13 residues long. Trimming pared 5 bases from V and 7 bases from J, leaving 13 bases between. CDR1 is SGHTA and CDR2 is FQGNSA in the germline V gene. The CDR3 loop is CASSQNSEYTQYF. CDR3 coding DNA: TGTGCCAGCAGCCAAAACTCTGAATATACGCAGTATTTT.

This clonotype appeared a few times. The genes are TRBV5-1 and TRBJ2-7, with D perhaps TRBD2 (6 bases). CDR3 length: 13 residues. CDR1 and CDR2 (germline): SGHRS, YFSETQ. The ends were cut back, 6 bases at V and 2 bases at J, with 12 bases in the middle. The DNA for the CDR3 is TGCGCCAGCACGCGGGACGGAGCCTACGAGCAGTACTTC. This translates into CASTRDGAYEQYF.

The V and J genes are TRBV2 and TRBJ1-1, with 7 nucleotides matching TRBD1. The germline V gene encodes CDR1 SNHLY and CDR2 FYNNEI. V was clipped by 6 bases and J by 0 bases; unmatched bases: 1. This CDR3 is built from 13 residues. CDR3 sequence (DNA): TGTGCCAGCAGGGACAGGTTGAACACTGAAGCTTTCTTT. This translates into CASRDRLNTEAFF.

In this sample, this clonotype turned up a few times. The V and J genes are TRBV10-3 and TRBJ2-1, with 10 positions matching TRBD2. This CDR3 contains 14 residues. Germline V gene data show CDR1 as ENHRY and CDR2 as SYGVKD. The V segment lost 7 bases and the J segment 5 bases; nucleotides outside the gene matches: 5. Here the CDR3 DNA reads TGTGCCATCAAAGTAGCGGGAGGCGACAATGAGCAGTTCTTC. It specifies CAIKVAGGDNEQFF.

In its sample, this clonotype was seen many times. V and J are TRBV5-1 and TRBJ2-7; 7 nucleotides line up with TRBD1. Germline CDR1 SGHRS, CDR2 YFSETQ. The CDR3 contains 13 residues. Germline trimming cut 2 bases from V and 7 bases from J; bases unmatched to any gene: 6. The CDR3 DNA is TGCGCCAGCAGCTTTGGACAGGCCAGGGAGCAGTACTTC. It codes for CASSFGQAREQYF.

The genes are TRBV6-5 and TRBJ1-6, with no clear D. The CDR3 loop spans 15 amino acids. CDR1 and CDR2 (germline): MNHEY, SVGAGI. Between the trimmed V and J ends, which lost 0 bases and 6 bases, there was a span of 9 bases. Written as DNA, the CDR3 is TGTGCCAGCAGTTACTCGAGCCAGGTTAATTCACCCCTCCACTTT. This encodes CASSYSSQVNSPLHF.

The chain is built from TRBV10-3 and TRBJ2-1; 7 bases are a match to TRBD2. The V and J ends lost 3 bases and 2 bases, in that order; junction bases with no gene match: 4. There are 15 residues in the CDR3. Looked up from germline, CDR1 is ENHRY and CDR2 is SYGVKD. As DNA, the CDR3 is TGTGCCATCAGTGAAAATGGGGGGGCCTACAATGAGCAGTTCTTC. Amino acid sequence: CAISENGGAYNEQFF.

V gene TRBV3-1 combines with J gene TRBJ2-1; the D gene could be TRBD1 or TRBD2 (5 bases each). V lost 10 bases and J 11 bases, leaving 27 bases between the germline ends. Germline loops: CDR1 LGHDT, CDR2 YNNKEL (reference sequence). The CDR3 is 15 residues long. This CDR3 reads CATSKDGGGRTKQFF. DNA for the CDR3: TGTGCCACCTCCAAGGATGGTGGGGGACGGACGAAGCAGTTCTTC.

The chain couples TRBV12-3 or TRBV12-4 to TRBJ2-7, with 12 bases identical to TRBD2. The CDR3 contains 16 residues. With 6 bases clipped from V and 3 bases from J, the junction kept 9 bases outside the gene matches. The CDR3 nucleotides are TGTGCCAGCAGCCGCCTTCTAGCGGGGGGGTTCTACGAGCAGTACTTC. Translation gives CASSRLLAGGFYEQYF.

This clonotype has more than one count but fewer than ten. The chain joins TRBV12-3 or TRBV12-4 to TRBJ2-1; the match to TRBD2 covers 7 bases. This CDR3 is built from 15 residues. The junction had 10 bases not matched to a gene; V was cut back by 5 bases and J by 6 bases. In nucleotides, the CDR3 is TGTGCCAGCAGTCCTATTGGGGAGGGTATCAATGAGCAGTTCTTC. It yields the protein CASSPIGEGINEQFF.

The CDR3 bases are TGTGCCTGGAGTGTCGGTGGGACACCCGCAGAGACCCAGTACTTC. It encodes CAWSVGGTPAETQYF. This chain joins TRBV30 and TRBJ2-5, with D possibly TRBD1 on 6 matching bases. This CDR3 is built from 15 residues. In germline, CDR1 is GTSNPN, CDR2 SVGIG (reference sequence). Deletions cut 0 bases from V and 4 bases from J, with 15 bases between.

The chain carries TRBV6-1 and TRBJ2-1, with 8 bases matching TRBD2. This CDR3 has 16 residues. Trimming cost V 7 bases and J 0 bases; bases outside gene matches: 8. CDR1 MNHNS and CDR2 SASEGT come from the germline V gene. The CDR3 DNA reads TGTGCCAGCACCCCACGGGGGGGCAGCTCCTACAATGAGCAGTTCTTC. Amino acids: CASTPRGGSSYNEQFF.

This clonotype appeared once. A read error may be the cause here, since a much bigger clone is one base away. V and J are TRBV15 and TRBJ2-5; D not resolved. This CDR3 contains 12 residues. CDR1 and CDR2 from the germline V gene are LNHNV and YYDKDF (reference sequence). The CDR3 nucleotides are TGTGCCACCAGCAGAGATAGAGAGACCCACTACTTC. Protein product: CATSRDRETHYF.

V usage is TRBV4-3 and J usage is TRBJ2-5; 11 bases are shared with TRBD2. V shed 1 base and J 5 bases; nucleotides not matched to a gene: 9. In germline, CDR1 is LGHNA, CDR2 YSLEER. The CDR3 runs to 17 residues. Here the CDR3 DNA reads TGCGCCAGCAGCCAAGGAGCTAGCGGGGGGCGGGGGGAGACCCAGTACTTC. Its translation is CASSQGASGGRGETQYF.

This clonotype was seen a few times. The chain carries TRBV20-1 and TRBJ2-4; D is uncertain. CDR3 length equals 13 residues. CDR1 and CDR2 from the germline V gene are DFQATT and SNEGSKA (reference sequence). Deletions cut 0 bases from V and 3 bases from J, with 6 bases between. The CDR3 nucleotides read TGCAGTGCTAGAGACTGGGACAAAAACATTCAGTACTTC. Protein product: CSARDWDKNIQYF.

This clonotype was picked up many times. The V and J genes are TRBV3-1 and TRBJ2-7; TRBD2 is a possible D gene (6 bases). This CDR3 is 11 amino acids long. Germline-derived CDR1 and CDR2 are LGHDT and YNNKEL (reference sequence). Trimming shortened V by 8 bases and J by 3 bases, and 8 bases separated the two germline ends. The CDR3 sequence is CASASDYEQYF. The CDR3 DNA reads as TGTGCCAGCGCTAGCGACTACGAGCAGTACTTC.

V usage is TRBV5-1 and J usage is TRBJ2-2, with D possibly matching TRBD1 (5 bases). V lost 1 base to trimming and J lost 6 bases, with 22 bases between them. Germline V gene lookup returns CDR1 SGHRS and CDR2 YFSETQ. This CDR3 has 18 residues. As DNA, the CDR3 is TGCGCCAGCAGCTTGCAACCTGTGGGTTCAGGGTCCGCCGGGGAGCTGTTTTTT. Its translation: CASSLQPVGSGSAGELFF.

The chain carries TRBV5-4 and TRBJ2-1, with D possibly TRBD1 on 6 matching bases. Trimming took 4 bases from V and 10 from J, leaving 12 bases between them. CDR1 is SGHNT, CDR2 YYREEE, per germline (reference sequence). The CDR3 has 12 amino acids. The DNA for the CDR3 is TGTGCCAGCAGCCAACAGGGCGAGGAGCAGTTCTTC. Translating gives CASSQQGEEQFF.

This sequence joins TRBV20-1 and TRBJ2-3; D unclear. The CDR3 spans 13 residues. Germline V lookup: CDR1 DFQATT, CDR2 SNEGSKA (reference sequence). Trimming took off 3 bases at V and 2 bases at J, with 9 bases between the two ends. CDR3 loop: CSASGSDTDTQYF. The CDR3, as DNA: TGCAGTGCTAGTGGGTCTGACACAGATACGCAGTATTTT.

The chain joins TRBV20-1 to TRBJ2-3; TRBD2 aligns across 10 bases. The J segment lost 6 bases and the V segment lost 5 bases, leaving 8 bases of the junction unmatched. Germline loops: CDR1 DFQATT, CDR2 SNEGSKA (reference sequence). CDR3 length: 14 amino acids. The CDR3 coding sequence is TGCAGTGCTGGAGCGGGAGGGCCTCGGGATACGCAGTATTTT. Its translation: CSAGAGGPRDTQYF.